The clone carrying this T cell receptor beta chain was detected a few times. PCR employed 60 Vbeta and 13 Jbeta primers. Assay used: immunoSEQ multiplex PCR; TCRdb lists only in-frame clones, some missing. Altogether roughly 100,000 clones are present, roughly three quarters being singletons, with the ten largest covering 3.2%. This sample was taken from a study of cytomegalovirus exposure and HLA in healthy donors. This CDR3 is 14 amino acids long. V lost 4 bases and J lost 6; bases outside the gene matches: 6. Germline CDR1 and CDR2: SGHNT and YENEEA. The receptor's source is a man aged 25 to 40 in good health and CMV-seronegative. Sequencing was carried out using PBMCs. The V and J genes are TRBV11-3 and TRBJ2-3; the match to TRBD1 covers 8 bases. The CDR3 DNA reads as TGTGCCAGCAGCTCCCTGACAGGGGACGATACGCAGTATTTT. Amino acid sequence: CASSSLTGDDTQYF.